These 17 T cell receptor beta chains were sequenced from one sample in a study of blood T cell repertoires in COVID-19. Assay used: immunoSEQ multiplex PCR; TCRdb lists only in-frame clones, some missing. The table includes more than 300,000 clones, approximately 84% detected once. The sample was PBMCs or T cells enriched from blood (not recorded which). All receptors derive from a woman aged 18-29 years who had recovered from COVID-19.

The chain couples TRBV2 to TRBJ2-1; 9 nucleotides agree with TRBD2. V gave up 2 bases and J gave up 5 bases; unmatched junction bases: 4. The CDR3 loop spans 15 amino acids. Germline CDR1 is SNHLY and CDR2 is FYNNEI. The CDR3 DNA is TGTGCCAGCAGTGAAAACCAGCGGGAGGACAATGAGCAGTTCTTC. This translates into CASSENQREDNEQFF.

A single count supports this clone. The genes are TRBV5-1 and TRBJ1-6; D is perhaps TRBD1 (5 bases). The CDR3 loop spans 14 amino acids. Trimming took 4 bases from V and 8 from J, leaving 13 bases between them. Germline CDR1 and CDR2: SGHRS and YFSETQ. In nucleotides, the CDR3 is TGCGCCAGCAGCGACTGGGGCGGAGATTCACCCCTCCACTTT. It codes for CASSDWGGDSPLHF.

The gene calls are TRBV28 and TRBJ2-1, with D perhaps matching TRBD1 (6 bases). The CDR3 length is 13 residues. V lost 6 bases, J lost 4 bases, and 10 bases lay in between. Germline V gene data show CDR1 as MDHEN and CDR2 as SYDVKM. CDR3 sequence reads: CASRMDRYNEQFF. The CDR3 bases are TGTGCCAGCAGAATGGACAGATACAATGAGCAGTTCTTC.

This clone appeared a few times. DNA for the CDR3: TGCGCCAGCAGCCAACTAGGACAGGTGGATCAGCCCCAGCATTTT. Translated: CASSQLGQVDQPQHF. The chain joins TRBV4-1 to TRBJ1-5; 7 nucleotides match TRBD1. Unmatched junction bases numbered 6, after V lost 2 bases and J lost 5 bases. CDR1 and CDR2 (germline): MGHRA, YSYEKL. The CDR3 is made up of 15 amino acids.

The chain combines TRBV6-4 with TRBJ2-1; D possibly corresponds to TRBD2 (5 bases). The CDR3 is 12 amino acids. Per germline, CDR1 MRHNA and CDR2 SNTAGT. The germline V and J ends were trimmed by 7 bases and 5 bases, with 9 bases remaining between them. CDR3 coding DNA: TGTGCCAGCACCATCGGGAACAATGAGCAGTTCTTC. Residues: CASTIGNNEQFF.

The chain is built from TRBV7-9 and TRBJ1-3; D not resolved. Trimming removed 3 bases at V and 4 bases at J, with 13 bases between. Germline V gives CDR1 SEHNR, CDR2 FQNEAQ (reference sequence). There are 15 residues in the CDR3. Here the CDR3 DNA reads TGTGCCAGCAGCTTGTGGCAGGAGGAAGGAAACACCATATATTTT. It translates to CASSLWQEEGNTIYF.

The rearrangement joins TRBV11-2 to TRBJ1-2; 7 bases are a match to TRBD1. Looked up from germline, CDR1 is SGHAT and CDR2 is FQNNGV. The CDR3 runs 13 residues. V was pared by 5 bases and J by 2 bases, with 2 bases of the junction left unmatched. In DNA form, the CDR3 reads TGTGCCAGCAGCCCACAGGGGAACTATGGCTACACCTTC. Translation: CASSPQGNYGYTF.

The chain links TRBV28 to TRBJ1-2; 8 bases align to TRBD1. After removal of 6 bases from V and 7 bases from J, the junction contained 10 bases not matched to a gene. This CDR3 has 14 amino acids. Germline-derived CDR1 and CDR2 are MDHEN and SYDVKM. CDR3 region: CASSLGQVNSGYTF. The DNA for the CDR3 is TGTGCCAGCAGCCTGGGACAGGTTAATTCTGGCTACACCTTC.

CDR3 bases: TGCGCCAGCAGCTTAGATGGAGAAGGTACGCAGTATTTT. It is translated as CASSLDGEGTQYF. The rearrangement joins TRBV5-1 to TRBJ2-3; D remains ambiguous. With 2 bases removed from V and 8 bases from J, the gap between germline ends came to 12 bases. The CDR3 sequence is 13 residues long. The germline CDR1 and CDR2 sequences are SGHRS and YFSETQ.

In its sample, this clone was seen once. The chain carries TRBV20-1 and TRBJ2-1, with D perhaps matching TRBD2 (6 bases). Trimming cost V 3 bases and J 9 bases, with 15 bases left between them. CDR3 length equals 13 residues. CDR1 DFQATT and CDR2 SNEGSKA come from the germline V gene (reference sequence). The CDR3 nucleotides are TGCAGTGCTAGTATTAGCGGAGTTGGTGAGCAGTTCTTC. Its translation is CSASISGVGEQFF.

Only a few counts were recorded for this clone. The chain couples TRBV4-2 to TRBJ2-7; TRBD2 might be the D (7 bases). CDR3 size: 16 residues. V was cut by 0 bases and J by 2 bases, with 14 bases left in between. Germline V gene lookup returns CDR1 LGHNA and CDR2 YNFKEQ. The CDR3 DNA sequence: TGTGCCAGCAGCCAAGAGGGGGCTAGCGGTCCCTACGAGCAGTACTTC. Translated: CASSQEGASGPYEQYF.

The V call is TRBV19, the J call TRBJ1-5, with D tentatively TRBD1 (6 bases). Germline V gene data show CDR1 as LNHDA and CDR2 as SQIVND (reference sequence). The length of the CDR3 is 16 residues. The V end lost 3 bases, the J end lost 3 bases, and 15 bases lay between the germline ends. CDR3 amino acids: CASSIPRRGDNQPQHF. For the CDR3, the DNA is TGTGCCAGTAGTATCCCCCGCAGGGGAGACAATCAGCCCCAGCATTTT.

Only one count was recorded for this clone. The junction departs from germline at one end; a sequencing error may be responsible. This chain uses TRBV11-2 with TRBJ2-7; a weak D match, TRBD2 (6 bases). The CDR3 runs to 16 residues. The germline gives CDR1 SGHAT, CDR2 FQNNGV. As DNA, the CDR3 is TGTGCCAGCAGCTTAGATCAAGGGACTGGGAATTACGTGCAGTACTTC. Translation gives CASSLDQGTGNYVQYF.

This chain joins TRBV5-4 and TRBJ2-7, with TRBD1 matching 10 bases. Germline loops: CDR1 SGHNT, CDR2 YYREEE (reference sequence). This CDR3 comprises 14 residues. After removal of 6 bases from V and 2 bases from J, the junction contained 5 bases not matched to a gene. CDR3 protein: CASTRDRGTYEQYF. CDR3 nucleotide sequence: TGTGCCAGCACCCGGGACAGGGGAACCTACGAGCAGTACTTC.

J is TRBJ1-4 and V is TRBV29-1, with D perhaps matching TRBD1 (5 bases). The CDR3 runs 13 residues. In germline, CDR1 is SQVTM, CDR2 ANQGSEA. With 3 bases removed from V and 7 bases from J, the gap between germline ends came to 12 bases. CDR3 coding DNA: TGCAGCGTTGACCCGGGGGTTGGTGAAAAACTGTTTTTT. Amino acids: CSVDPGVGEKLFF.

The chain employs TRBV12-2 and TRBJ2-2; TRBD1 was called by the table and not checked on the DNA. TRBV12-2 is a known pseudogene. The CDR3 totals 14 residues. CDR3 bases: TGTGCAAGTCGCTTTGCAGGGTATGGCGGGGAGCTGTTTTTT. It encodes CASRFAGYGGELFF.

DNA of the CDR3: TGCGCCAGCAGCCAAGAAGGGGGTGAAGCTTTCTTT. Translation: CASSQEGGEAFF. This chain joins TRBV4-1 and TRBJ1-1, with D maybe TRBD1 (6 bases). This CDR3 region has 12 residues. V was cut by 0 bases and J by 7 bases, with 6 bases left in between. Germline CDR1 is MGHRA and CDR2 is YSYEKL.